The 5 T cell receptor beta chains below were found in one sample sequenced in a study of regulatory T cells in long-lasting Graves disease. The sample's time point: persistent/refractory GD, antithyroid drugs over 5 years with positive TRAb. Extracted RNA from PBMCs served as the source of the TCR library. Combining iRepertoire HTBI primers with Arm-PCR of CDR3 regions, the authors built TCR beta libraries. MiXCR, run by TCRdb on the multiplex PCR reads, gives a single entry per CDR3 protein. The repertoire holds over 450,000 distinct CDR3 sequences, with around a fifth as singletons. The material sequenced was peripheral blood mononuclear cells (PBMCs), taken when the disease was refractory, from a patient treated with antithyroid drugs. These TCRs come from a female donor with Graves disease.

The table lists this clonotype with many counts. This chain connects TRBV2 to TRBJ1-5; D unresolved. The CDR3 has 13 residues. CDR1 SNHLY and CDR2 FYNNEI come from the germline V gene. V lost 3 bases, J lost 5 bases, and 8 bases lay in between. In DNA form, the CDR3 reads TGTGCCAGCAGTGAGGCCAGGTATCAGCCCCAGCATTTT. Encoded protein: CASSEARYQPQHF.

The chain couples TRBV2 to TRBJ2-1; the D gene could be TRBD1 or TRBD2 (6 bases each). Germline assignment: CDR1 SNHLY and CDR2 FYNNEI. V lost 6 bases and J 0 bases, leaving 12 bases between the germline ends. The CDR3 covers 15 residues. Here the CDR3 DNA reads TGTGCCAGCAGGTACAGGGAGGACTCCTACAATGAGCAGTTCTTC. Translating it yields CASRYREDSYNEQFF.

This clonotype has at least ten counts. CDR3 nucleotides: TGTGCCAGCAGCCGAGGGGAAATTCAGGACGAGCAGTACTTC. Its translation: CASSRGEIQDEQYF. The gene calls are TRBV2 and TRBJ2-7; the D call may be TRBD1 or TRBD2 (5 bases each). CDR3 length: 14 residues. Trimming removed 6 bases at V and 5 bases at J, with 17 bases between. In germline, CDR1 is SNHLY, CDR2 FYNNEI.

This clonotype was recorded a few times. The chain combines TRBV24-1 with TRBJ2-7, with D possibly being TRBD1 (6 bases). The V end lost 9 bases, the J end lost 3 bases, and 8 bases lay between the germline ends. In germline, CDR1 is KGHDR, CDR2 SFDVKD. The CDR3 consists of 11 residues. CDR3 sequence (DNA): TGTGCCACCGGGGACAACTACGAGCAGTACTTC. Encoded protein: CATGDNYEQYF.

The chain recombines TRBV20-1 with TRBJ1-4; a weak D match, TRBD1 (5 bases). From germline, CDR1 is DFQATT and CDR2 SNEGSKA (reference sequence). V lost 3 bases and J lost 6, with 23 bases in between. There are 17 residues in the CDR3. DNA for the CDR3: TGCAGTGCTAGTCCTTATGGGACGGCGACTACGGATGAAAAACTGTTTTTT. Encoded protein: CSASPYGTATTDEKLFF.